The clone carrying this TCR beta chain was picked up a small number of times. Antigen specificity is unknown. Every donor was a healthy Caucasian. The entry originates in a study of identical twins. Each CDR3 protein gets one entry after TCRdb re-called the 5' RACE reads with MiXCR. This table has more than 650,000 distinct CDR3 sequences, 5.5% to 7.5% appearing once. Germline trimming cut 6 bases from V and 6 bases from J; bases unmatched to any gene: 14. The CDR3 covers 16 residues. Germline V gives CDR1 SEHNR, CDR2 FQNEAQ (reference sequence). Whole-study findings and limits: Zero-insertion results could be subject to partial confounding by invariant MAIT and iNKT cells.

The source of this sequence is a man aged 18 to 29 in good health. Sequences were obtained from naive T cells sorted from blood. The V gene is TRBV7-9, the J gene TRBJ2-1; 7 positions match TRBD1. The CDR3: CASSGRTIQGINEQFF. The CDR3 nucleotides read TGTGCCAGCAGTGGACGGACCATACAGGGGATCAATGAGCAGTTCTTC.